This T cell receptor (beta chain) was identified during a study of cytomegalovirus exposure and HLA in healthy donors. The overall study: HLA-typed donors contributed some 83 million unique TCRs, which were held in an early data release.

The CDR3 extends over 15 amino acids. Per germline, CDR1 MNHNS and CDR2 SASEGT. Germline trimming cut 2 bases from V and 11 bases from J; bases unmatched to any gene: 11. PCR employed 60 Vbeta and 13 Jbeta primers. Assay used: immunoSEQ multiplex PCR; TCRdb lists only in-frame clones, some missing. The sample shows approximately 220,000 clones, roughly 84% of them seen only once. This sequence joins TRBV6-1 and TRBJ2-7; TRBD2 agrees at 11 bases. Sequencing was performed on PBMCs. This receptor was obtained from a boy between 2 and 10 years old in good health and CMV-seronegative. CDR3 region: CASSEIAGGRGKEYF. In DNA form, the CDR3 reads TGTGCCAGCAGTGAAATAGCGGGGGGGCGGGGAAAGGAGTACTTC.